The TCR beta chain under discussion was sequenced for a study of blood T cell repertoires in COVID-19. Background on the study: The study drew acute and convalescent COVID-19 samples from the United States, Italy and Spain.

Under the authors' procedure: For nucleated cells, counts were estimated from reference gene primer amplification. Clones were sequenced by immunoSEQ multiplex PCR, and TCRdb holds only the in-frame ones, with some missing. The V and J calls and clone size come from that table; D and trimming were worked out from the DNA. The table records about 210,000 clones, 70% to 85% of them present only once. Trimming removed 2 bases from V and 0 bases from J, with 14 bases in between. Germline CDR1 reads MNHEY; CDR2 reads SVGEGT. This CDR3 spans 17 amino acids. This TCR came from a man over 45 with active or convalescent COVID-19. The chain is built from TRBV6-2 or TRBV6-3 and TRBJ2-1, with a weak D call TRBD1 (6 bases). Sequencing was carried out using peripheral blood. CDR3 coding DNA: TGTGCCAGCAGTTACGGGCAGGGGACCTACTCCTACAATGAGCAGTTCTTC. Translation gives CASSYGQGTYSYNEQFF.